Detailed here is one TCR beta chain. Its specificity is not known. Every donor had blood drawn once into heparin, roughly 120 mL on average. Sorting of CD4+ naive, central memory, regulatory and stem cell-like memory cells was performed via CD45RO/CCR7/CD25/CD127/CD95/CD27. This sample stems from a study of beta chain features in type 1 diabetes. Trimming removed 0 bases from V and 4 bases from J, with 12 bases in between. Germline assignment: CDR1 SGHRS and CDR2 YFSETQ. This CDR3 has 15 amino acids. Findings of the study overall: Type 1 diabetes patients had fewer VDJ junction insertions and more deletions. There was a moderate but significant shortening of TCRB CDR3s in all four CD4+ subsets of Type 1 diabetes patients. A greater similarity of naive, central memory and Treg TCRB repertoires was seen among patients than among healthy donors.

The entirety of the isolated RNA underwent reverse transcription, so expressed TCRB transcripts were sequenced. Clones were sequenced by immunoSEQ multiplex PCR, and TCRdb holds only the in-frame ones, with some missing. The sample contains 250,000 to 300,000 clones, roughly an eighth of which appear only once. The source of this sequence is a man aged 30 to 45 with type 1 diabetes. The chain carries TRBV5-1 and TRBJ2-3; D call uncertain. The sequenced sample was naive CD4+ T cells from blood. The DNA of the CDR3 is TGCGCCAGCAGCTTGGCCACGGAGCCAGCAGATACGCAGTATTTT. Translation gives CASSLATEPADTQYF.